This TCR beta chain is from a study of blood T cell repertoires in COVID-19. The CDR3 length is 14 residues. CDR1 is LNHNV, CDR2 YYDKDF, per germline (reference sequence). V lost 4 bases and J lost 5, with 12 bases in between. Some clones are missing from TCRdb's copy, which holds only in-frame ones; the method was immunoSEQ multiplex PCR. Of 150,000 to 200,000 clones in the sample, 70% to 90% were seen once. Material: peripheral blood. V is TRBV15 and J is TRBJ2-1; no firm D call. The origin of this receptor is a man aged 18-30 years who had recovered from COVID-19. CDR3 nucleotide sequence: TGTGCCACCAGCACCACTATAAGCGACAATGAGCAGTTCTTC. Encoded protein: CATSTTISDNEQFF.